A selection of T cell receptor beta chains follows, all from one sample in a study of cytotoxic CD8 clonotypes in ibrutinib-treated CLL. The data were produced by immunoSEQ multiplex PCR, yet TCRdb's version contains in-frame clones alone and is incomplete. The profile covers about 130,000 clones, with 80% to 90% appearing a single time and 3% to 4% taken by the ten largest. Sequenced material: PBMCs, taken after 24 months of ibrutinib treatment. These receptors were taken from a human donor with chronic lymphocytic leukemia. Each CDR3 is given with its conserved first and last residue. A D gene is named only where the DNA matches it firmly. Not all rows give a size; the values are once, few, many and, for expanded clones, a class.

d_call j_call clone_size v_call cdr3_aa cdr3_nt
TRBD2 TRBJ2-1 - TRBV5-4 CASSLSLSSGGINEQFF TGTGCCAGCAGCTTGTCTCTCTCTAGCGGGGGTATCAATGAGCAGTTCTTC
- TRBJ1-2 - TRBV19 CASSRGLAYGYTF TGTGCCAGTAGTAGGGGGTTAGCCTATGGCTACACCTTC
- TRBJ1-1 once TRBV9 CASSKRALLTEAFF TGTGCCAGCAGCAAACGGGCCCTCTTGACTGAAGCTTTCTTT
- TRBJ1-1 - TRBV5-6 CASSGRVGAEAFF TGTGCCAGCAGCGGGAGGGTTGGCGCTGAAGCTTTCTTT
- TRBJ2-7 - TRBV11-2 CASSLGGSYEQYF TGTGCCAGCAGCTTAGGCGGATCCTACGAGCAGTACTTC
TRBD1 TRBJ1-2 once TRBV28 CASSSGQGNYGYTF TGTGCCAGCAGTTCGGGACAGGGTAACTATGGCTACACCTTC
TRBD2 TRBJ2-3 - TRBV7-9 CASKLAGTSTDTQYF TGTGCCAGCAAGTTAGCGGGGACTAGCACAGATACGCAGTATTTT
TRBD1 TRBJ1-2 once TRBV6-5 CASTSTGGLYGYTF TGTGCCAGTACCTCGACAGGGGGCCTCTATGGCTACACCTTC
TRBD1 TRBJ1-5 - TRBV5-8 CASSLVPSWNRGNSNQPQHF TGTGCCAGCAGCTTGGTACCCTCTTGGAACAGGGGGAATAGCAATCAGCCCCAGCATTTT
TRBD1 TRBJ2-7 - TRBV5-1 CASSSNTGTGSEQYF TGCGCCAGCAGCTCAAATACCGGGACAGGGTCTGAGCAGTACTTC
- TRBJ2-7 - TRBV7-9 CASSLAHRWPYEQYF TGTGCCAGCAGCTTGGCTCACAGGTGGCCCTACGAGCAGTACTTC
- TRBJ1-2 - TRBV28 CASSPAGQSHYGYTF TGTGCCAGCAGTCCGGCAGGCCAGAGCCACTATGGCTACACCTTC
TRBD1 TRBJ1-6 few TRBV5-6 CASSLFRGQNYNSPLHF TGTGCCAGCAGCTTGTTCAGGGGGCAGAACTATAATTCACCCCTCCACTTT
- TRBJ2-7 - TRBV11-2 CASSPGGRSLEQYF TGTGCCAGCAGCCCCGGGGGGCGCAGTCTCGAGCAGTACTTC
- TRBJ1-5 once TRBV15 CATSRDRPGRSNQPQHF TGTGCCACCAGCAGAGATCGGCCCGGGCGAAGCAATCAGCCCCAGCATTTT
- TRBJ2-7 - TRBV7-9 CASSLAPGDYEQYF TGTGCCAGCAGCTTAGCTCCGGGGGACTACGAGCAGTACTTC
TRBD1 TRBJ1-1 few TRBV4-2 CASRQGATAEAFF TGTGCCAGCAGACAGGGGGCGACGGCTGAAGCTTTCTTT
- TRBJ2-7 once TRBV7-2 CASSLLGGSGEQYF TGTGCCAGCAGCCTCTTGGGGGGTTCGGGCGAGCAGTACTTC
- TRBJ2-7 - TRBV5-1 CASSLVGQWYF TGCGCCAGCAGCTTGGTAGGGCAGTGGTACTTC
- TRBJ1-1 - TRBV19 CASSIDLWGGNTEAFF TGTGCCAGTAGTATAGATCTATGGGGCGGGAACACTGAAGCTTTCTTT
TRBD2 TRBJ2-1 - TRBV11-3 CASSPRGTKRGIYNEQFF TGTGCCAGCAGCCCGCGGGGCACTAAGCGGGGGATCTACAATGAGCAGTTCTTC
- TRBJ2-3 - TRBV6-1 CASSETWGTSTDTQYF TGTGCCAGCAGTGAAACCTGGGGAACCAGCACAGATACGCAGTATTTT
TRBD2 TRBJ2-1 few TRBV9 CASSLTPLTSGPLGEQFF TGTGCCAGCAGCCTCACCCCGTTAACTAGCGGTCCCTTGGGGGAGCAGTTCTTC
TRBD1 TRBJ2-3 - TRBV14 CASSQWGRGLADTQYF TGTGCCAGCAGCCAGTGGGGCAGGGGGCTTGCAGATACGCAGTATTTT
- TRBJ1-1 - TRBV10-2 CASSESGKPTEAFF TGCGCCAGCAGTGAGTCTGGCAAACCCACTGAAGCTTTCTTT
TRBD1 TRBJ1-1 - TRBV19 CASSSRLRTGWENTEAFF TGTGCCAGTAGTTCACGGCTTAGGACAGGGTGGGAGAACACTGAAGCTTTCTTT